This T cell receptor beta chain was identified in a study of Ad26.COV2.S vaccination and SARS-CoV-2 variants. Treatment indicated: approximately 18 received Ad26.COV2.S at low or high dose, single or two shots; several received placebo; per-sample allocation not given. The samples were gathered on day 63 after the first injection of vaccine or placebo. Expressing Wuhan-strain SARS-CoV-2 spike, an Ad26 vector served as the vaccine. The CDR3 runs 14 residues. Germline CDR1 and CDR2: SGHRS and YFSETQ. V was shortened by 6 bases and J by 2 bases, with 9 bases between the two germline ends. The data were produced by immunoSEQ multiplex PCR, yet TCRdb's version contains in-frame clones alone and is incomplete. This sample has approximately 360,000 clones, with 83% found just once.

The chain employs TRBV5-1 and TRBJ2-6, with D perhaps TRBD1 (5 bases). The TCR was taken from a person aged 18 to 59 who received the Ad26.COV2.S COVID-19 vaccine or a placebo. This specimen consisted of peripheral blood, obtained in a trial of Ad26.COV2.S vaccine versus placebo. CDR3 coding DNA: TGCGCCAGCACCAGGGTGGCTGGGGCCAACGTCCTGACTTTC. Translated, it gives CASTRVAGANVLTF. Combining the CDR3 with reference TRBV5-1 and TRBJ2-6 gives the whole variable domain KAGVTQTPRYLIKTRGQQVTLSCSPISGHRSVSWYQQTPGQGLQFLFEYFSETQRNKGNFPGRFSGRQFSNSRSEMNVSTLELGDSALYLCASTRVAGANVLTFGAGSRLTVL.